Listed here are 22 T cell receptor beta chains from one sample, sequenced in a study of graft-versus-host responses after intestinal transplantation. Using immunoSEQ multiplex PCR, the repertoire was profiled, and TCRdb retains in-frame clones only, with some absent. The top ten clones hold approximately 1.4% of a sample with 35,000 to 50,000 clones, roughly 95% of them seen once. The material sequenced was PBMCs, taken approximately 350 days after intestinal transplant. The receptors here all came from a human patient who received an intestinal transplant, so some T cells may come from the graft donor.

The rearrangement links TRBV6-5 to TRBJ1-2, with TRBD1 identical over 10 bases. V gave up 5 bases and J gave up 7 bases; unmatched junction bases: 4. Germline CDR1 reads MNHEY; CDR2 reads SVGAGI. This CDR3 region has 13 residues. CDR3 bases: TGTGCCAGCAGTCGACAGGGGGCGTTTGGCTACACCTTC. It codes for CASSRQGAFGYTF.

The rearrangement links TRBV5-1 to TRBJ2-1; D is perhaps TRBD1 or TRBD2 (5 bases each). The V end was cut by 4 bases, the J end by 2 bases, with 16 bases between. This CDR3 region has 16 residues. Germline CDR1 SGHRS, CDR2 YFSETQ. CDR3 in DNA: TGCGCCAGCAGCGCGGCGGCAGGGAGAGCCTACAATGAGCAGTTCTTC. Its protein product is CASSAAAGRAYNEQFF.

The chain joins TRBV10-2 to TRBJ1-3; the D is unclear. There are 13 residues in the CDR3. V dropped 4 bases and J dropped 0 bases, with 4 bases sitting between them. Germline V gene data show CDR1 as WSHSY and CDR2 as SAAADI. This CDR3 is CASSARSGNTIYF. CDR3 DNA: TGCGCCAGCAGTGCTCGCTCTGGAAACACCATATATTTT.

V gene TRBV6-5 combines with J gene TRBJ2-7; unclear D gene. The V end lost 8 bases, the J end lost 5 bases, and 7 bases lay between the germline ends. This CDR3 comprises 10 residues. Germline CDR1 is MNHEY and CDR2 is SVGAGI. The CDR3 protein is CASSFHEQYF. CDR3 nucleotide sequence: TGTGCCAGCTCGTTTCACGAGCAGTACTTC.

The chain uses TRBV27 and TRBJ2-7; D assignment may be TRBD1 or TRBD2 (7 bases each). The CDR3 extends over 16 amino acids. The V and J ends lost 3 bases and 6 bases respectively, with 21 bases between them. Germline-derived CDR1 and CDR2 are MNHEY and SMNVEV (reference sequence). In DNA, the CDR3 is TGTGCCAGCAGTTTTCTGTCAGGGGGGGGGACGCGCGAGCAGTACTTC. The encoded protein is CASSFLSGGGTREQYF.

This clone was seen a few times. The chain combines TRBV6-1 with TRBJ2-5; weak D call: TRBD2 (6 bases). This CDR3 is 14 amino acids long. The V end lost 1 base, the J end lost 4 bases, and 10 bases lay between the germline ends. Germline-derived CDR1 and CDR2 are MNHNS and SASEGT. The CDR3 sequence: CASSEGASAETQYF. The CDR3 DNA sequence: TGTGCCAGCAGTGAAGGGGCTAGCGCAGAGACCCAGTACTTC.

The gene calls are TRBV6-6 and TRBJ1-1, with D unclear. Trimming left V 7 bases short and J 3 bases short, with 15 bases between. In germline, CDR1 is MNHNY, CDR2 SVGAGI (reference sequence). The CDR3 has 14 amino acids. CDR3: CASKSRQPYTEAFF. The CDR3 region has the DNA TGTGCCAGCAAGTCTCGGCAGCCTTACACTGAAGCTTTCTTT.

This sequence joins TRBV11-3 and TRBJ2-1; possible D gene TRBD2, 7 bases. Germline CDR1 is SGHNT and CDR2 is YENEEA. The CDR3 loop spans 16 amino acids. The V and J ends lost 3 bases and 0 bases respectively, with 12 bases between them. In DNA, the CDR3 is TGTGCCAGCAGCTTCGGAGGGGGGGCCTCCTACAATGAGCAGTTCTTC. Amino acids: CASSFGGGASYNEQFF.

The V gene is TRBV5-1, the J gene TRBJ2-1; 9 bases align to TRBD2. This CDR3 region has 14 residues. Germline V CDR1 and CDR2: SGHRS, YFSETQ. V dropped 7 bases and J dropped 7; count of bases not matched to a gene: 9. For the CDR3, the DNA is TGCGCCAGCCGATTAGCGGGAGCGGATAATGAGCAGTTCTTC. As protein: CASRLAGADNEQFF.

The V and J genes are TRBV6-5 and TRBJ2-1; D possibly matches TRBD1 or TRBD2 (5 bases each). V was cut by 6 bases and J by 7 bases, with 13 bases left in between. The CDR3 extends over 13 amino acids. Germline CDR1 is MNHEY and CDR2 is SVGAGI. This chain's CDR3 is CASSARGENEQFF. The CDR3 DNA sequence: TGTGCCAGCAGCGCCCGAGGGGAGAATGAGCAGTTCTTC.

This chain joins TRBV6-5 and TRBJ1-4; D gene uncertain. Germline CDR1 is MNHEY and CDR2 is SVGAGI. Trimming removed 6 bases from V and 4 bases from J, with 6 bases in between. CDR3 length: 12 residues. CDR3 coding DNA: TGTGCCAGCAGGAGCAGTAATGAAAAACTGTTTTTT. Translation: CASRSSNEKLFF.

The chain has TRBV6-1 and TRBJ2-5; TRBD2 agrees at 8 bases. CDR3 length: 15 residues. J was trimmed by 4 bases and V by 4 bases; bases with no gene match: 8. Germline CDR1 MNHNS, CDR2 SASEGT. The CDR3 reads CASSADSGGAETQYF. CDR3 nucleotides: TGTGCCAGCAGTGCCGATTCCGGGGGGGCAGAGACCCAGTACTTC.

V and J are TRBV5-6 and TRBJ2-7, with D hard to call. The V end was cut by 1 base, the J end by 2 bases, with 13 bases between. This CDR3 contains 15 residues. In germline, CDR1 is SGHDT, CDR2 YYEEEE. CDR3 sequence reads: CASSLNTMLTYEQYF. The CDR3 DNA reads TGTGCCAGCAGCTTGAATACTATGCTCACCTACGAGCAGTACTTC.

The chain is built from TRBV5-1 and TRBJ2-7; 8 bases line up with TRBD1. This CDR3 region has 17 residues. Trimming removed 1 base from V and 4 bases from J; junction bases left unmatched: 13. Germline assignment: CDR1 SGHRS and CDR2 YFSETQ. CDR3 DNA sequence: TGCGCCAGCAGCTTGTTGACCGGACAGGGTGTTGCGTACGAGCAGTACTTC. Residues: CASSLLTGQGVAYEQYF.

The rearrangement links TRBV7-9 to TRBJ2-7; D ambiguous. The germline gives CDR1 SEHNR, CDR2 FQNEAQ (reference sequence). With 0 bases removed from V and 6 bases from J, the gap between germline ends came to 9 bases. This CDR3 region has 13 residues. For the CDR3, the DNA is TGTGCCAGCAGCTTAGCGGGTACCAGCGAGCAGTACTTC. Translating it yields CASSLAGTSEQYF.

This clone has just one count. The chain combines TRBV6-1 with TRBJ2-1, with 13 bases aligning to TRBD2. The germline V gene has CDR1 MNHNS and CDR2 SASEGT. Unmatched junction bases numbered 5, after V lost 7 bases and J lost 5 bases. CDR3 length: 15 residues. The CDR3 loop is CASNTGTSGNNEQFF. The CDR3 nucleotides read TGTGCCAGCAACACCGGGACTAGCGGGAACAATGAGCAGTTCTTC.

This clone appeared a single time. The J gene is TRBJ1-1, the V gene TRBV6-5; a possible D gene is TRBD1 (6 bases). Per germline, CDR1 MNHEY and CDR2 SVGAGI. The V end lost 8 bases, the J end lost 3 bases, and 10 bases lay between the germline ends. The CDR3 totals 12 residues. The CDR3 here is CASERGDTEAFF. CDR3 sequence (DNA): TGTGCCAGCGAGAGGGGGGACACTGAAGCTTTCTTT.

J is TRBJ2-2 and V is TRBV27; 9 bases align to TRBD2. J was trimmed by 2 bases and V by 5 bases; bases with no gene match: 6. The CDR3 runs to 16 residues. Germline-derived CDR1 and CDR2 are MNHEY and SMNVEV (reference sequence). The CDR3 is CASSPLAGVNTGELFF. The CDR3 bases are TGTGCCAGCAGTCCATTAGCGGGGGTCAACACCGGGGAGCTGTTTTTT.

The rearrangement joins TRBV6-6 to TRBJ1-1; 7 nucleotides agree with TRBD1. CDR3 size: 14 residues. The trim removed 5 bases at V and 4 bases at J, leaving 7 bases unmatched. CDR1 is MNHNY, CDR2 SVGAGI, per germline (reference sequence). This chain's CDR3 is CASSNRGGGTEAFF. DNA of the CDR3: TGTGCCAGCAGTAACAGGGGTGGAGGCACTGAAGCTTTCTTT.

The CDR3 loop is CASSEGYSGNTIYF. The CDR3 DNA sequence: TGTGCCAGCAGTGAGGGTTACTCTGGAAACACCATATATTTT. The chain recombines TRBV6-1 with TRBJ1-3; D remains ambiguous. In germline, CDR1 is MNHNS, CDR2 SASEGT. V gave up 3 bases and J gave up 0 bases, with 6 bases separating them. This CDR3 is 14 amino acids long.

The rearrangement joins TRBV6-6 to TRBJ1-1; D unclear. The CDR3 consists of 12 residues. The germline V and J ends were trimmed by 5 bases and 6 bases, with 10 bases remaining between them. The germline gives CDR1 MNHNY, CDR2 SVGAGI (reference sequence). The DNA for the CDR3 is TGTGCCAGCAGTGCGCAGGTCGCTGAAGCTTTCTTT. This codes for CASSAQVAEAFF.

V usage is TRBV18 and J usage is TRBJ1-5, with unresolved D. The V gene lost 6 bases and the J gene lost 3 bases, with 9 bases spanning the gap. The V gene's germline CDR1 is KGHSH and CDR2 LQKENI. The length of the CDR3 is 13 residues. The CDR3 loop is CASSPGPNQPQHF. CDR3 DNA: TGTGCCAGCTCCCCGGGCCCCAATCAGCCCCAGCATTTT.